One and the same sample provided the 28 T cell receptor beta chains below, sequenced in a study of CD8 T cells in ankylosing spondylitis. TCRdb re-derived calls from the 5' RACE reads in MiXCR, one entry per CDR3 protein. Among 25,000 to 35,000 distinct CDR3 sequences listed, 5.3% were seen once. Sequencing input: blood, either unsorted or a sorted T cell fraction (not recorded which). These receptors were obtained from a female donor with ankylosing spondylitis or in good health (not recorded which).

This clonotype was picked up many times. This sequence joins TRBV9 and TRBJ2-3; no clear D. Germline V lookup: CDR1 SGDLS, CDR2 YYNGEE. V was trimmed by 0 bases and J by 2 bases, leaving 10 bases between them. This CDR3 spans 15 amino acids. This chain's CDR3 is CASSVGVGSTDTQYF. CDR3 nucleotides: TGTGCCAGCAGCGTAGGGGTCGGGTCCACAGATACGCAGTATTTT.

The table lists this clonotype with many counts. This chain connects TRBV9 to TRBJ2-1; 8 bases are shared with TRBD1. The CDR3 runs to 15 residues. Germline-derived CDR1 and CDR2 are SGDLS and YYNGEE. J lost 5 bases, V lost 0 bases, and 4 bases had no gene match. CDR3 nucleotide sequence: TGTGCCAGCAGCGTAGCTCAGGGGGCAAACAATGAGCAGTTCTTC. Its protein product is CASSVAQGANNEQFF.

This clonotype was picked up many times. The gene calls are TRBV9 and TRBJ2-2; possibly TRBD1 for D (5 bases). Per the germline V gene, CDR1 is SGDLS and CDR2 is YYNGEE. V was shortened by 1 base and J by 2 bases, with 15 bases between the two germline ends. CDR3 length: 17 amino acids. CDR3 amino acids: CASSVRSAGFNTGELFF. CDR3 in DNA: TGTGCCAGCAGCGTACGATCGGCAGGGTTTAACACCGGGGAGCTGTTTTTT.

Many counts were recorded for this clonotype. J is TRBJ2-3 and V is TRBV9; perhaps TRBD1 as D (6 bases). Between the trimmed V and J ends, which lost 6 bases and 0 bases, there was a span of 14 bases. The germline V gene has CDR1 SGDLS and CDR2 YYNGEE. The length of the CDR3 is 15 residues. CDR3 bases: TGTGCCAGCACCCGGACAGTTACTAGCACAGATACGCAGTATTTT. It specifies CASTRTVTSTDTQYF. Based on the CDR3 plus reference TRBV9 and TRBJ2-3, the full variable domain is DSGVTQTPKHLITATGQRVTLRCSPRSGDLSVYWYQQSLDQGLQFLIQYYNGEERAKGNILERFSAQQFPDLHSELNLSSLELGDSALYFCASTRTVTSTDTQYFGPGTRLTVL.

The chain uses TRBV9 and TRBJ2-3; D is ambiguous. The CDR3 sequence is 13 residues long. Germline V gene lookup returns CDR1 SGDLS and CDR2 YYNGEE. Between the trimmed V and J ends, which lost 4 bases and 5 bases, there was a span of 11 bases. The CDR3 loop is CASSSIPEDTQYF. CDR3 bases: TGTGCCAGCAGCTCCATCCCCGAAGATACGCAGTATTTT.

The table lists this clonotype with many counts. The chain carries TRBV9 and TRBJ2-5; 8 nucleotides agree with TRBD2. There are 14 residues in the CDR3. V trimming: 3 bases; J trimming: 4 bases; junction bases outside the gene matches: 5. Germline V gene sequence: CDR1 SGDLS, CDR2 YYNGEE. The CDR3 sequence: CASSARAGGETQYF. For the CDR3, the DNA is TGTGCCAGCAGCGCTCGGGCGGGGGGAGAGACCCAGTACTTC.

Many counts were recorded for this clonotype. The chain is built from TRBV9 and TRBJ1-4, with TRBD1 as a possible D gene (6 bases). Trimming stripped 0 bases from V and 8 bases from J, with 14 bases between. Germline assignment: CDR1 SGDLS and CDR2 YYNGEE. The CDR3 is 15 residues long. CDR3 region: CASSVDGQLHEKLFF. The CDR3 nucleotides read TGTGCCAGCAGCGTAGATGGACAGCTTCACGAAAAACTGTTTTTT.

V usage is TRBV9 and J usage is TRBJ1-1; D is possibly TRBD1 (5 bases). Germline CDR1 SGDLS, CDR2 YYNGEE. The V gene lost 5 bases and the J gene lost 4 bases, with 15 bases spanning the gap. The CDR3 sequence is 14 residues long. CDR3 amino acids: CASSIEPGGTEAFF. CDR3 sequence (DNA): TGTGCCAGCAGTATCGAACCGGGGGGCACTGAAGCTTTCTTT.

This clonotype was observed at least ten times. The chain has TRBV9 and TRBJ2-1, with D hard to call. CDR1 and CDR2 (germline): SGDLS, YYNGEE. The CDR3 loop spans 14 amino acids. V was trimmed by 0 bases and J by 3 bases, leaving 7 bases between them. CDR3 DNA: TGTGCCAGCAGCGTAGTGACTTTCTACAATGAGCAGTTCTTC. Protein sequence: CASSVVTFYNEQFF.

The table lists this clonotype with many counts. The chain has TRBV9 and TRBJ1-4; no reliable D call. The ends were cut back, 2 bases at V and 5 bases at J, with 10 bases in the middle. The CDR3 length is 14 residues. Germline CDR1 is SGDLS and CDR2 is YYNGEE. CDR3 region: CASSVGSPNEKLFF. CDR3 DNA: TGTGCCAGCAGCGTCGGGTCGCCGAATGAAAAACTGTTTTTT.

This clonotype was detected ten times or more. The chain recombines TRBV9 with TRBJ1-3; possibly TRBD1 for D (5 bases). The CDR3 contains 15 residues. CDR1 SGDLS and CDR2 YYNGEE come from the germline V gene. The ends were cut back, 1 base at V and 0 bases at J, with 8 bases in the middle. This chain's CDR3 is CASSVPGGSGNTIYF. The DNA of the CDR3 is TGTGCCAGCAGCGTACCTGGGGGCTCTGGAAACACCATATATTTT.

The sample holds many counts of this clonotype. The chain joins TRBV9 to TRBJ1-5, with D tentatively TRBD1 (6 bases). Germline V CDR1 and CDR2: SGDLS, YYNGEE. The CDR3 runs to 14 residues. Trimming shortened V by 3 bases and J by 5 bases, and 12 bases separated the two germline ends. The CDR3 here is CASSAREGDQPQHF. The CDR3 nucleotides are TGTGCCAGCAGCGCACGGGAGGGGGATCAGCCCCAGCATTTT. Looking up the rest from reference TRBV9 and TRBJ1-5 gives the full variable domain: DSGVTQTPKHLITATGQRVTLRCSPRSGDLSVYWYQQSLDQGLQFLIQYYNGEERAKGNILERFSAQQFPDLHSELNLSSLELGDSALYFCASSAREGDQPQHFGDGTRLSIL.

This clonotype was picked up many times. This chain joins TRBV9 and TRBJ2-1; no clear D. CDR1 and CDR2 (germline): SGDLS, YYNGEE. The CDR3 extends over 15 amino acids. V gave up 4 bases and J gave up 5 bases, with 16 bases separating them. The CDR3 DNA reads as TGTGCCAGCAGCATCGACCCCCTATCCCACAATGAGCAGTTCTTC. This codes for CASSIDPLSHNEQFF.

This clonotype was recorded a few times. The chain carries TRBV9 and TRBJ2-5, with 9 bases aligning to TRBD1. CDR3 length: 17 amino acids. CDR1 is SGDLS and CDR2 is YYNGEE in the germline V gene. V was clipped by 4 bases and J by 1 base; unmatched bases: 11. The CDR3 DNA sequence: TGTGCCAGCAGCCCGGGACAGGGAAGGAGGTTCCAAGAGACCCAGTACTTC. It codes for CASSPGQGRRFQETQYF.

This clonotype was counted ten times or more. CDR3 bases: TGTGCCAGCAGCGCCACTGTATCACGACAGTTCTCTGGAAACACCATATATTTT. This codes for CASSATVSRQFSGNTIYF. The chain is built from TRBV9 and TRBJ1-3; TRBD1 might be the D (5 bases). The CDR3 runs to 18 residues. With 3 bases removed from V and 0 bases from J, the gap between germline ends came to 19 bases. Germline loops: CDR1 SGDLS, CDR2 YYNGEE.

This clonotype was seen many times. The chain joins TRBV10-3 to TRBJ2-5; D not certain. The CDR3 contains 12 residues. Trimming cost V 5 bases and J 2 bases, with 6 bases left between them. Germline V CDR1 and CDR2: ENHRY, SYGVKD. The CDR3 DNA is TGTGCCATCAGTTGGGATCAAGAGACCCAGTACTTC. It yields the protein CAISWDQETQYF.

A few counts support this clonotype. This chain connects TRBV9 to TRBJ2-4; D is uncertain. The CDR3 sequence is 15 residues long. Between the trimmed V and J ends, which lost 4 bases and 7 bases, there was a span of 18 bases. CDR1 and CDR2 (germline): SGDLS, YYNGEE. The CDR3 spells CASSPSLAVRNIQYF. The CDR3 bases are TGTGCCAGCAGCCCATCGCTGGCTGTGCGGAACATTCAGTACTTC.

In its sample, this clonotype was seen a few times. The rearrangement joins TRBV9 to TRBJ1-6; D ambiguous. In germline, CDR1 is SGDLS, CDR2 YYNGEE. The CDR3 is 13 residues long. Trimming took off 3 bases at V and 7 bases at J, with 8 bases between the two ends. CDR3 region: CASSGGPNSPLHF. CDR3 nucleotides: TGTGCCAGCAGCGGAGGGCCAAATTCACCCCTCCACTTT.

This clonotype has a handful of counts. The chain employs TRBV9 and TRBJ2-3, with unresolved D. Germline V gene sequence: CDR1 SGDLS, CDR2 YYNGEE. The V and J ends lost 3 bases and 2 bases respectively, with 7 bases between them. The CDR3 is 13 residues long. CDR3: CASSGGITDTQYF. The CDR3 region has the DNA TGTGCCAGCAGCGGGGGAATCACAGATACGCAGTATTTT. Together with reference TRBV9 and TRBJ2-3, the CDR3 gives the full variable domain: DSGVTQTPKHLITATGQRVTLRCSPRSGDLSVYWYQQSLDQGLQFLIQYYNGEERAKGNILERFSAQQFPDLHSELNLSSLELGDSALYFCASSGGITDTQYFGPGTRLTVL.

This clonotype was counted many times. The chain is built from TRBV9 and TRBJ2-5; D is perhaps TRBD1 or TRBD2 (5 bases each). The CDR3 spans 13 residues. CDR1 and CDR2 (germline): SGDLS, YYNGEE. Trimming removed 4 bases at V and 2 bases at J, with 9 bases between. The DNA of the CDR3 is TGTGCCAGCAGCCAGGGACCACAAGAGACCCAGTACTTC. Translated, it gives CASSQGPQETQYF.

The chain employs TRBV9 and TRBJ2-2; the match to TRBD1 covers 10 bases. The CDR3 is 15 amino acids. The J segment lost 4 bases and the V segment lost 4 bases, leaving 4 bases of the junction unmatched. Looked up from germline, CDR1 is SGDLS and CDR2 is YYNGEE. Here the CDR3 DNA reads TGTGCCAGCAGCCCCTGGACAGGGGGCACCGGGGAGCTGTTTTTT. Amino acid sequence: CASSPWTGGTGELFF. Full variable domain (remainder filled in from reference TRBV9 and TRBJ2-2): DSGVTQTPKHLITATGQRVTLRCSPRSGDLSVYWYQQSLDQGLQFLIQYYNGEERAKGNILERFSAQQFPDLHSELNLSSLELGDSALYFCASSPWTGGTGELFFGEGSRLTVL.

The sample holds many counts of this clonotype. V gene TRBV9 combines with J gene TRBJ2-7, with 14 bases matching TRBD2. This CDR3 comprises 13 residues. Germline V CDR1 and CDR2: SGDLS, YYNGEE. Trimming removed 3 bases from V and 9 bases from J; junction bases left unmatched: 2. Here the CDR3 reads CASSATSGRVQYF. CDR3 coding DNA: TGTGCCAGCAGCGCGACTAGCGGGAGGGTGCAGTACTTC.

The sample holds a few counts of this clonotype. At one end the junction does not follow the germline gene, possibly because of a read error. CDR3 amino acids: CASSVTRF. CDR3 nucleotide sequence: TGTGCCAGCAGCGTTACCCGCTTC. This chain links TRBV9 with TRBJ2-1; D remains ambiguous. The CDR3 has 8 amino acids. Looked up from germline, CDR1 is SGDLS and CDR2 is YYNGEE.

The sample holds many counts of this clonotype. V gene TRBV9 combines with J gene TRBJ2-2; D may be TRBD2 (6 bases). Per germline, CDR1 SGDLS and CDR2 YYNGEE. The CDR3 has 14 residues. V dropped 0 bases and J dropped 5 bases, with 8 bases sitting between them. The CDR3 DNA follows: TGTGCCAGCAGCGTAGTCGGGAGTACCGGGGAGCTGTTTTTT. This codes for CASSVVGSTGELFF.

This clonotype was counted many times. The chain employs TRBV9 and TRBJ2-2; 10 nucleotides align to TRBD1. From germline, CDR1 is SGDLS and CDR2 YYNGEE. This CDR3 is built from 16 residues. Trimming took 4 bases from V and 6 from J; bases not matched to a gene: 9. The CDR3 protein is CASSPSGQGSPGELFF. The CDR3, as DNA: TGTGCCAGCAGCCCTTCGGGACAGGGGAGCCCCGGGGAGCTGTTTTTT.

This clonotype was seen only a few times. The chain couples TRBV9 to TRBJ1-2; 11 bases are shared with TRBD1. V shed 0 bases and J 4 bases; nucleotides not matched to a gene: 2. Germline V gives CDR1 SGDLS, CDR2 YYNGEE. The CDR3 covers 15 residues. The DNA for the CDR3 is TGTGCCAGCAGCGTAGGAGGACAGGGGGCCTATGGCTACACCTTC. Translating gives CASSVGGQGAYGYTF.

This rearrangement joins TRBV9 to TRBJ1-2, with D uncertain. This CDR3 comprises 14 residues. CDR1 and CDR2 (germline): SGDLS, YYNGEE. Trimming removed 4 bases at V and 4 bases at J, with 14 bases between. The CDR3 DNA sequence: TGTGCCAGCAGCCCGCAGGTTGCCTCCTATGGCTACACCTTC. Protein product: CASSPQVASYGYTF.

The genes are TRBV9 and TRBJ2-2; 7 nucleotides align to TRBD1. The V and J ends lost 5 bases and 8 bases, in that order; junction bases with no gene match: 3. Germline loops: CDR1 SGDLS, CDR2 YYNGEE. CDR3 length equals 12 residues. CDR3 residues: CASRTGKGELFF. CDR3 coding DNA: TGTGCCAGCAGGACAGGGAAAGGGGAGCTGTTTTTT.